These T cell receptor beta chains were read from a single sample in a study of early T cells in non-severe SARS-CoV-2 infection. TCRdb fed the 5' RACE reads into MiXCR, producing one record per CDR3 protein. This table holds about 94,000 distinct CDR3 sequences, around 14% found once. Sequencing input: whole blood. The receptor source for this set is an adult who was a healthcare worker with PCR-confirmed SARS-CoV-2 infection or an uninfected control (not recorded which). Both conserved end residues are part of each CDR3. D genes are given only for firm matches. The size field is filled for only some rows; it gives once, few, many or a size class.

D: TRBD1
size: -
J: TRBJ2-7
V: TRBV7-9
CDR3: CASSTGQGFSYEQYF
DNA: TGTGCCAGCAGCACGGGACAGGGATTTTCCTACGAGCAGTACTTC

D: -
size: many
J: TRBJ1-1
V: TRBV7-3
CDR3: CASSWQGGTEAFF
DNA: TGTGCCAGCAGCTGGCAGGGAGGCACTGAAGCTTTCTTT

D: -
size: many
J: TRBJ2-3
V: TRBV5-1
CDR3: CASSSRPTPSTDTQYF
DNA: TGCGCCAGCAGCTCCCGACCGACCCCAAGCACAGATACGCAGTATTTT

D: -
size: few
J: TRBJ1-1
V: TRBV7-9
CDR3: CASSLSVGRMNTEAFF
DNA: TGTGCCAGCAGCTTATCGGTGGGACGGATGAACACTGAAGCTTTCTTT

D: TRBD1
size: many
J: TRBJ2-6
V: TRBV2
CDR3: CASSEFGQGVAGANVLTF
DNA: TGTGCCAGCAGTGAATTCGGACAGGGGGTCGCTGGGGCCAACGTCCTGACTTTC

D: -
size: few
J: TRBJ2-2
V: TRBV15
CDR3: CATSRDWVGGELFF
DNA: TGTGCCACCAGCAGAGATTGGGTTGGAGGGGAGCTGTTTTTT

D: -
size: -
J: TRBJ2-2
V: TRBV10-2
CDR3: CASSEYLTGELFF
DNA: TGCGCCAGCAGTGAGTACCTAACCGGGGAGCTGTTTTTT

D: TRBD2
size: -
J: TRBJ2-7
V: TRBV7-2
CDR3: CASSLPSGGTYEQYF
DNA: TGTGCCAGCAGCCTCCCTAGCGGGGGCACCTACGAGCAGTACTTC

D: -
size: many
J: TRBJ1-1
V: TRBV25-1
CDR3: CASRGTGLAEAFF
DNA: TGTGCCAGCAGGGGCACGGGTTTAGCTGAAGCTTTCTTT

D: -
size: few
J: TRBJ2-3
V: TRBV29-1
CDR3: CSVSPYGTDTQYF
DNA: TGCAGCGTATCTCCCTATGGCACAGATACGCAGTATTTT